The rows below give T cell receptor beta chains drawn from one sample of a study of T cells after posttransplantation cyclophosphamide. Some clones are missing from TCRdb's copy, which holds only in-frame ones; the method was immunoSEQ multiplex PCR. The profile covers around 34,000 clones, none occurring a single time. Sequencing was carried out using PBMCs. Receptor source: a man in his fifties in good health, CMV-negative, and a related stem cell transplant donor. CDR3s include the opening cysteine and the closing phenylalanine or tryptophan. The order of the fields is V gene, D gene, J gene, clone size, CDR3 DNA, CDR3 protein. A D gene is named only where the DNA matches it firmly. Clone size is stated in some rows and not others, as once, few, many or a class when expanded.

V gene: TRBV25-1; D gene: TRBD1; J gene: TRBJ1-6; clone size: NA; CDR3 DNA: TGTGCCAGCATTGGACAGGGGGGGTCACCCCTCCACTTT; CDR3 protein: CASIGQGGSPLHF
V gene: TRBV6-5; D gene: NA; J gene: TRBJ1-4; clone size: many; CDR3 DNA: TGTGCCAGCAGTAGGATAGAGGGTGGCGAAAAACTGTTTTTT; CDR3 protein: CASSRIEGGEKLFF
V gene: TRBV19; D gene: TRBD1; J gene: TRBJ2-7; clone size: many; CDR3 DNA: TGTGCCAGCAGTGGGACAGGGGGCATCGCGGTCTACGAGCAGTACTTC; CDR3 protein: CASSGTGGIAVYEQYF
V gene: TRBV19; D gene: NA; J gene: TRBJ2-3; clone size: NA; CDR3 DNA: TGTGCCAGTAAGATTGGACTAAGCACAGATACGCAGTATTTT; CDR3 protein: CASKIGLSTDTQYF
V gene: TRBV11-3; D gene: NA; J gene: TRBJ1-6; clone size: many; CDR3 DNA: TGTGCCAGCAGCTTAGAGCGAGGCTCACCCCTCCACTTT; CDR3 protein: CASSLERGSPLHF
V gene: TRBV6-5; D gene: TRBD2; J gene: TRBJ2-3; clone size: many; CDR3 DNA: TGTGCCAGCAGTTACAAGGGGACTAGCGGCACAGATACGCAGTATTTT; CDR3 protein: CASSYKGTSGTDTQYF
V gene: TRBV27; D gene: TRBD1; J gene: TRBJ1-2; clone size: many; CDR3 DNA: TGTGCCAGCAGTCCAGAACAGGGGTTAGGCTATGGCTACACCTTC; CDR3 protein: CASSPEQGLGYGYTF
V gene: TRBV30; D gene: NA; J gene: TRBJ1-5; clone size: many; CDR3 DNA: TGTGCCTGGAGTGTACCGGGTAGTAGTCAGCCCCAGCATTTT; CDR3 protein: CAWSVPGSSQPQHF
V gene: TRBV5-5; D gene: TRBD1; J gene: TRBJ1-2; clone size: many; CDR3 DNA: TGTGCCAGCAGCTTCGGACAGGGGAAGTATGGCTACACCTTC; CDR3 protein: CASSFGQGKYGYTF
V gene: TRBV7-9; D gene: NA; J gene: TRBJ1-2; clone size: many; CDR3 DNA: TGTGCCAGCAGCTTAGCGGAAGCCGGGGACTATGGCTACACCTTC; CDR3 protein: CASSLAEAGDYGYTF
V gene: TRBV5-4; D gene: TRBD1; J gene: TRBJ2-7; clone size: NA; CDR3 DNA: TGTGCCAGCAGTGGTGGGGGACAGGGGTCCTACGAGCAGTACTTC; CDR3 protein: CASSGGGQGSYEQYF
V gene: TRBV5-8; D gene: NA; J gene: TRBJ1-1; clone size: many; CDR3 DNA: TGTGCCAGCAGCTTTAACATGAACACTGAAGCTTTCTTT; CDR3 protein: CASSFNMNTEAFF
V gene: TRBV6-5; D gene: NA; J gene: TRBJ1-1; clone size: many; CDR3 DNA: TGTGCCAGCAGTTACAGGGAGGGCACTGAAGCTTTCTTT; CDR3 protein: CASSYREGTEAFF
V gene: TRBV5-1; D gene: TRBD2; J gene: TRBJ2-1; clone size: many; CDR3 DNA: TGCGCCAGCAGCTCCGGGACTAGCAGGAGAAGGCCCTACAATGAGCAGTTCTTC; CDR3 protein: CASSSGTSRRRPYNEQFF
V gene: TRBV6-5; D gene: NA; J gene: TRBJ2-7; clone size: many; CDR3 DNA: TGTGCCAGCAGTTACGTCAGGGGAGGGGGCGAGCAGTACTTC; CDR3 protein: CASSYVRGGGEQYF
V gene: TRBV18; D gene: TRBD1; J gene: TRBJ1-1; clone size: many; CDR3 DNA: TGTGCCAGCTCGCCGGGACAGCGGAACACTGAAGCTTTCTTT; CDR3 protein: CASSPGQRNTEAFF
V gene: TRBV7-6; D gene: NA; J gene: TRBJ2-5; clone size: few; CDR3 DNA: TGTGCCAGCAGCCTTGGACTCAAAACGGGGGAGACCCAGTACTTC; CDR3 protein: CASSLGLKTGETQYF
V gene: TRBV28; D gene: NA; J gene: TRBJ2-4; clone size: many; CDR3 DNA: TGTGCCAGCAGCGGGATTACCGACATTCAGTACTTC; CDR3 protein: CASSGITDIQYF
V gene: TRBV29-1; D gene: NA; J gene: TRBJ1-4; clone size: many; CDR3 DNA: TGCAGCGCCGCGCTCGGTAAACGCGCAACTAATGAAAAACTGTTTTTT; CDR3 protein: CSAALGKRATNEKLFF
V gene: TRBV25-1; D gene: NA; J gene: TRBJ1-1; clone size: many; CDR3 DNA: TGTGCCAGCAGTGTGGACACGAACACTGAAGCTTTCTTT; CDR3 protein: CASSVDTNTEAFF
V gene: TRBV29-1; D gene: TRBD1; J gene: TRBJ1-2; clone size: many; CDR3 DNA: TGCAGCGTTGCCGCCGCACAGGGGGCTGGCTATGGCTACACCTTC; CDR3 protein: CSVAAAQGAGYGYTF
V gene: TRBV14; D gene: TRBD1; J gene: TRBJ1-4; clone size: many; CDR3 DNA: TGTGCCAGCAGCCAGGTCGAGGGGGCCTTTAATGAAAAACTGTTTTTT; CDR3 protein: CASSQVEGAFNEKLFF
V gene: TRBV25-1; D gene: NA; J gene: TRBJ2-3; clone size: few; CDR3 DNA: TGTGCCAGCAGTGAATATACCCGACAGGCAGATACGCAGTATTTT; CDR3 protein: CASSEYTRQADTQYF
V gene: TRBV5-8; D gene: NA; J gene: TRBJ1-1; clone size: many; CDR3 DNA: TGTGCCAGCAGCTTGGTGGGCTTATTTGAAGCTTTCTTT; CDR3 protein: CASSLVGLFEAFF
V gene: TRBV6-1; D gene: TRBD1; J gene: TRBJ1-1; clone size: many; CDR3 DNA: TGTGCCAGCAGTGAACTGGGGACAGGGGATACTGAAGCTTTCTTT; CDR3 protein: CASSELGTGDTEAFF
V gene: TRBV27; D gene: TRBD1; J gene: TRBJ2-3; clone size: NA; CDR3 DNA: TGTGCCAGCAGTTTGACTCTCGGGACAGGGGAGTATTTT; CDR3 protein: CASSLTLGTGEYF
V gene: TRBV7-9; D gene: NA; J gene: TRBJ2-3; clone size: many; CDR3 DNA: TGTGCCAGCAGCTTAGATCCCTCAGATACGCAGTATTTT; CDR3 protein: CASSLDPSDTQYF
V gene: TRBV7-2; D gene: TRBD1; J gene: TRBJ2-1; clone size: many; CDR3 DNA: TGTGCCAGCAGCTTATGGACAGGGTTGCAGTATGAGCAGTTCTTC; CDR3 protein: CASSLWTGLQYEQFF
V gene: TRBV6-6; D gene: TRBD2; J gene: TRBJ2-3; clone size: many; CDR3 DNA: TGTGCCAGCAGAAGACTAGCGGGCGCACTCCCAGATACGCAGTATTTT; CDR3 protein: CASRRLAGALPDTQYF
V gene: TRBV6-5; D gene: NA; J gene: TRBJ1-4; clone size: many; CDR3 DNA: TGTGCCAGCGGGGCAGGGTATGAAAAACTGTTTTTT; CDR3 protein: CASGAGYEKLFF
V gene: TRBV2; D gene: NA; J gene: TRBJ1-5; clone size: many; CDR3 DNA: TGTGCCACCAAGAGCCGGGGGACGAGCAATCAGCCCCAGCATTTT; CDR3 protein: CATKSRGTSNQPQHF
V gene: TRBV7-9; D gene: NA; J gene: TRBJ2-5; clone size: many; CDR3 DNA: TGTGCCAGCAGCTTAGGGGTAGGGGAAGAGACCCAGTACTTC; CDR3 protein: CASSLGVGEETQYF
V gene: TRBV5-4; D gene: NA; J gene: TRBJ2-1; clone size: many; CDR3 DNA: TGTGCCAGCAGCTCCCAGAGGGGGAATGAGCAGTTCTTC; CDR3 protein: CASSSQRGNEQFF
V gene: TRBV16; D gene: TRBD1; J gene: TRBJ2-7; clone size: many; CDR3 DNA: TGTGCCAGCAGCCTCCGGGACAGAAGCTACGAGCAGTACTTC; CDR3 protein: CASSLRDRSYEQYF
V gene: TRBV18; D gene: TRBD2; J gene: TRBJ2-2; clone size: many; CDR3 DNA: TGTGCCAGCTCACCAACTCTAGCGGGAGCATACGGGGAGCTGTTTTTT; CDR3 protein: CASSPTLAGAYGELFF
V gene: TRBV28; D gene: TRBD2; J gene: TRBJ2-7; clone size: many; CDR3 DNA: TGTGCCAGTATGACTAGCGTGGGACGAAATCTGGCCTACGAGCAGTACTTC; CDR3 protein: CASMTSVGRNLAYEQYF
V gene: TRBV7-9; D gene: TRBD2; J gene: TRBJ2-3; clone size: few; CDR3 DNA: TGTGCCAGCGATAGCGGGGGGGCTAAGGGTACGCAGTATTTT; CDR3 protein: CASDSGGAKGTQYF
V gene: TRBV7-8; D gene: TRBD1; J gene: TRBJ2-1; clone size: many; CDR3 DNA: TGTGCCAGCAGCGGTGGGACAGGGGGCGTCATGAGGGAGCAGTTCTTC; CDR3 protein: CASSGGTGGVMREQFF
V gene: TRBV25-1; D gene: TRBD2; J gene: TRBJ2-5; clone size: few; CDR3 DNA: TGTGCCAGCAGTGCCGCGGGGGGCCAAACAGATCAAGAGACCCAGTACTTC; CDR3 protein: CASSAAGGQTDQETQYF
V gene: TRBV18; D gene: NA; J gene: TRBJ2-5; clone size: many; CDR3 DNA: TGTGCCAGCTCAAGGCCCCCAGGGTCCCAAGAGACCCAGTACTTC; CDR3 protein: CASSRPPGSQETQYF
V gene: TRBV2; D gene: TRBD1; J gene: TRBJ1-4; clone size: many; CDR3 DNA: TGTGCCAGCAGTCCTCCCGGACAGGGAACGGGAAAACTGTTTTTT; CDR3 protein: CASSPPGQGTGKLFF
V gene: TRBV5-1; D gene: NA; J gene: TRBJ2-4; clone size: many; CDR3 DNA: TGCGCCAGCAGCTTGAACAGCAAAAACATTCAGTACTTC; CDR3 protein: CASSLNSKNIQYF
V gene: TRBV4-1; D gene: TRBD2; J gene: TRBJ2-7; clone size: many; CDR3 DNA: TGCGCCAGCAGCCAAACTACTAGCGGGAGCTACGAGCAGTACTTC; CDR3 protein: CASSQTTSGSYEQYF
V gene: TRBV5-1; D gene: NA; J gene: TRBJ2-1; clone size: many; CDR3 DNA: TGCGCCAGCAGCATAGCGGTGGACGGTGAGCAGTTCTTC; CDR3 protein: CASSIAVDGEQFF
V gene: TRBV19; D gene: TRBD2; J gene: TRBJ2-3; clone size: many; CDR3 DNA: TGTGCCAGTAGCCGGACTAGCGGGGGACCAGATACGCAGTATTTT; CDR3 protein: CASSRTSGGPDTQYF
V gene: TRBV6-1; D gene: NA; J gene: TRBJ1-1; clone size: many; CDR3 DNA: TGTGCCAGCAGTGGCGGACACGGAATGAACACTGAAGCTTTCTTT; CDR3 protein: CASSGGHGMNTEAFF
V gene: TRBV7-6; D gene: NA; J gene: TRBJ2-7; clone size: many; CDR3 DNA: TGTGCCAGCAGCTCAGAGACAGGCCGGTATTTAAGGCAGTACTTC; CDR3 protein: CASSSETGRYLRQYF
V gene: TRBV10-3; D gene: TRBD2; J gene: TRBJ2-7; clone size: many; CDR3 DNA: TGTGCCATTAGATGGCCTAGCGGGAGCGAGCAGTACTTC; CDR3 protein: CAIRWPSGSEQYF
V gene: TRBV11-2; D gene: NA; J gene: TRBJ2-2; clone size: few; CDR3 DNA: TGTGCCAGCAGCTTAGATAGTACAGGCACCGGGGAGCTGTTTTTT; CDR3 protein: CASSLDSTGTGELFF